A selection of T cell receptor beta chains follows, all from one sample in a study of T cells in localized non-small cell lung cancer. Profiled with immunoSEQ multiplex PCR; TCRdb holds only in-frame clones, not every one. The table records tens of thousands of clones, around 81% of them present only once. The material sequenced was peripheral blood, taken before any cancer treatment. The receptors were sampled from a female donor at least 60 years old with stage II squamous cell lung carcinoma. Both conserved end residues are part of each CDR3. D genes are given only for firm matches. Size is stated for part of the rows, as once, few or many counts, or as a class when the clone is expanded.

D gene,V gene,clone size,J gene,CDR3 length,CDR3 DNA,CDR3 protein
TRBD1,TRBV5-6,NA,TRBJ1-2,15,TGTGCCAGCAGCTCCTCCGACAGGGGTTCCTATGGCTACACCTTC,CASSSSDRGSYGYTF
NA,TRBV7-2,NA,TRBJ1-6,14,TGTGCCAGCAGCTTAGGTCGTAATCAAGGACCCCTCCACTTT,CASSLGRNQGPLHF
NA,TRBV6-5,NA,TRBJ1-3,14,TGTGCCAGCAGGGGAGTTATCTCTGGAAACACCATATATTTT,CASRGVISGNTIYF
TRBD2,TRBV5-1,NA,TRBJ2-1,13,TGCGCCAGCAGCTTGGAGGCTAGCGGGGGACAGTTCTTC,CASSLEASGGQFF
NA,TRBV13,NA,TRBJ2-7,13,TGTGCCAGCAGCTTGGACTCGCCCTACGAGCAGTACTTC,CASSLDSPYEQYF
NA,TRBV2,NA,TRBJ1-5,13,TGTGCCAGCAGTGTCGACAGTCGACAGCCCCAGCATTTT,CASSVDSRQPQHF
NA,TRBV6-5,NA,TRBJ2-2,15,TGTGCCAGCAGTTCCGGGACACCGAACACCGGGGAGCTGTTTTTT,CASSSGTPNTGELFF
TRBD1,TRBV27,NA,TRBJ1-1,16,TGTGCCAGCAAGGGGTGGGTTGGACAGGGGAACACTGAAGCTTTCTTT,CASKGWVGQGNTEAFF
NA,TRBV11-2,NA,TRBJ1-3,17,TGTGCCAGCAGCTTATTGGTGGGGTCGAGCTCTGGAAACACCATATATTTT,CASSLLVGSSSGNTIYF
NA,TRBV5-4,few,TRBJ1-4,11,TGTGCCAGCAGCGTGGGTGGGGAACTGTTTTTT,CASSVGGELFF
TRBD1,TRBV19,NA,TRBJ2-1,14,TGTGCCAGTAGTGTCGGACAGGGGTACAATGAGCAGTTCTTC,CASSVGQGYNEQFF
NA,TRBV21-1,NA,TRBJ1-5,14,TGTGCCAGCACCATCCAGGGGGCTCGGCAGCCCCAGCATTTT,CASTIQGARQPQHF
NA,TRBV4-2,few,TRBJ1-3,17,TGTGCCAGCAGCCAAGATTTAGGCAGGGGATCTGGAAACACCATATATTTT,CASSQDLGRGSGNTIYF
NA,TRBV19,NA,TRBJ2-1,17,TGTGCCAGTAGTATAAGTCTAGTATGGAGCTCCTACAATGAGCAGTTCTTC,CASSISLVWSSYNEQFF
NA,TRBV18,NA,TRBJ2-3,14,TGTGCCAGCTCCTGGGACAAAACCACAGATACGCAGTATTTT,CASSWDKTTDTQYF
TRBD1,TRBV27,NA,TRBJ1-2,15,TGTGCCAGCAGTCTAGCCGGGACAGGGCGATATGGCTACACCTTC,CASSLAGTGRYGYTF
TRBD1,TRBV19,NA,TRBJ1-5,12,TGTGCCAGTAGCGCCAGGGGGAGTAAGTGTCATTTT,CASSARGSKCHF
NA,TRBV19,NA,TRBJ1-1,14,TGTGCCAGTAGTTCTTGGGGGGTGAACACTGAAGCTTTCTTT,CASSSWGVNTEAFF
NA,TRBV19,NA,TRBJ1-5,15,TGTGCCAGTAGCATGTCCGGGGGCAAGGGTCAGCCCCAGCATTTT,CASSMSGGKGQPQHF
TRBD2,TRBV6-1,NA,TRBJ2-7,15,TGTGCCAGCAGTGGACTAGCGGGGGGCTCCTACGAGCAGTACTTC,CASSGLAGGSYEQYF
NA,TRBV4-1,NA,TRBJ1-6,15,TGCGCCAGCAGCCAAGTTCCGGGGGATAATTCACCCCTCCACTTT,CASSQVPGDNSPLHF
NA,TRBV7-7,NA,TRBJ2-5,14,TGTGCCAGCAGCTTAACGACGGCCCAAGAGACCCAGTACTTC,CASSLTTAQETQYF
TRBD1,TRBV12-5,NA,TRBJ2-3,14,TGTGCTAGTGGACCGGGACAGATCACAGATACGCAGTATTTT,CASGPGQITDTQYF
TRBD2,TRBV2,few,TRBJ2-1,15,TGTGCCAGCAGTGGACCCGGGACGGGAGGGAATGAGCAGTTCTTC,CASSGPGTGGNEQFF
NA,TRBV11-2,NA,TRBJ2-7,14,TGTGCCAGCAGCTTAGGACAGGCGGGTTACGAGCAGTACTTC,CASSLGQAGYEQYF
TRBD1,TRBV15,once,TRBJ2-7,15,TGTGCCACCAGCAGAGATCGGGGACAGACCTACGAGCAGCACTTC,CATSRDRGQTYEQHF
NA,TRBV7-2,NA,TRBJ2-5,18,TGTGCCAGCAGAAGGGGGGTAGGAGAGCTCGGGGATCAAGAGACCCAGTACTTC,CASRRGVGELGDQETQYF
NA,TRBV5-1,NA,TRBJ1-4,14,TGCGCCAGCAACCAAGGGCCAACTAATGAAAAACTGTTTTTT,CASNQGPTNEKLFF
NA,TRBV7-2,NA,TRBJ1-5,15,TGTGCCAGCAGCCCCCCGGGGGGTCAGTTGAGCCCCCAGCATTTT,CASSPPGGQLSPQHF
NA,TRBV19,NA,TRBJ1-2,15,TGTGCCAGTAGTATCCCCCACAGGTTGGTGGGCGGCTACACCTTC,CASSIPHRLVGGYTF
NA,TRBV11-2,NA,TRBJ2-7,15,TGTGCCAGCAGCTTCGGCAGGGTCAGCTCCTACGAGCAGTACTTC,CASSFGRVSSYEQYF
NA,TRBV10-3,NA,TRBJ1-5,16,TGTGCCATCAGTCCCACCGGGACCGGGGGCAATCAGCCCCAGCATTTT,CAISPTGTGGNQPQHF
NA,TRBV7-2,NA,TRBJ2-1,15,TGTGCCAGCAGCTTAGCGCGTGGCTCCTACAATGAGCAGTTCTTC,CASSLARGSYNEQFF
TRBD1,TRBV7-2,once,TRBJ1-6,15,TGTGCCAGCAGCTTAGCGCCGGCAGGGGGATCACCCCTCCACTTT,CASSLAPAGGSPLHF
NA,TRBV18,NA,TRBJ2-5,13,TGTGCCAGCTCACCACCGGATGCAGAGACCCAGTACTTC,CASSPPDAETQYF
TRBD1,TRBV9,NA,TRBJ2-2,14,TGTGCCAGCACACAGGGGGCGGACACCGGGGAGCTGTTTTTT,CASTQGADTGELFF
TRBD2,TRBV11-2,once,TRBJ2-3,19,TGTGCCAGCAGCTTTCGTAAGCGGGGGGTCCCTTATAGCACAGATACGCAGTATTTT,CASSFRKRGVPYSTDTQYF
NA,TRBV18,NA,TRBJ2-7,14,TGTGCCAGCTCACCAGGGTTGAGGATCCACGAGCAGTACTTC,CASSPGLRIHEQYF
NA,TRBV4-2,NA,TRBJ2-2,16,TGTGCCAGCAGATCTCGGGGCTCCTTTAACACCGGGGAGCTGTTTTTT,CASRSRGSFNTGELFF
NA,TRBV5-4,NA,TRBJ2-1,12,TGTGCCAGCAGTTACCGGTCCTATGAGCAGTTCTTC,CASSYRSYEQFF
NA,TRBV7-2,NA,TRBJ1-3,16,TGTGCCAGCATCAAGGGGAGGGGTGACTCTGGAAACACCATATATTTT,CASIKGRGDSGNTIYF
TRBD1,TRBV2,NA,TRBJ2-5,16,TGTGCCAGCAGGGACAGGGCCGGGCGAGCGCTAGAGACCCAGTACTTC,CASRDRAGRALETQYF
TRBD1,TRBV7-9,NA,TRBJ1-3,15,TGTGCCAGCAGGGTAACAGGGGGCCTTGGAAACACCATATATTTT,CASRVTGGLGNTIYF
NA,TRBV5-4,once,TRBJ2-7,14,TGTGCCAGCAGCTCAAGGGGACTCTCCTACGAGCAGTACTTC,CASSSRGLSYEQYF
NA,TRBV29-1,once,TRBJ1-1,12,TGCAGCGTCCTGACAGGGAACACTGAAGCTTTCTTT,CSVLTGNTEAFF
NA,TRBV5-1,NA,TRBJ2-5,15,TGCGCCAGCAGCTTGGCAGGCGGGGCGGTGGAGACCCAGTACTTC,CASSLAGGAVETQYF
NA,TRBV12-5,once,TRBJ1-4,15,TGTGCTAGTGGTAAGGACAGTGCAACTAATGAAAAACTGTTTTTT,CASGKDSATNEKLFF
NA,TRBV6-1,NA,TRBJ1-2,14,TGTGCCAGCAGTGAGGCAGGGGACAACTATGGCTACACCTTC,CASSEAGDNYGYTF
NA,TRBV5-1,NA,TRBJ2-3,15,TGCGCCAGCAGCTTGGAACGTTCTAGCACAGATACGCAGTATTTT,CASSLERSSTDTQYF